Listed below are T cell receptor beta chains from one sample, sequenced in a study of CD8+CD57+ T cells in acquired aplastic anemia. TCRdb reprocessed the reads with MiXCR, giving one entry per CDR3 protein. This table has fewer than 200,000 distinct CDR3 sequences, 35% to 55% appearing once. The sample taken for sequencing was sorted CD4+, CD8+, or CD8+CD57+ T cells (not recorded which) from PBMCs. The receptor source for this set is a human donor in good health. Each CDR3 is given with its conserved first and last residue. The D gene is left open where the match is weak. Clone size is stated in some rows and not others, as once, few, many or a class when expanded.

17	TRBD2	TRBJ2-3	many	TRBV6-2/TRBV6-3	CASSYPGLAGPTDTQYF	TGTGCCAGCAGTTACCCCGGACTAGCGGGACCCACAGATACGCAGTATTTT
13	TRBD1	TRBJ1-3	.	TRBV25-1	CASRQGSGNTIYF	TGTGCCAGCAGACAGGGGTCCGGAAACACCATATATTTT
14	.	TRBJ2-3	many	TRBV19	CASNPGSTTDTQYF	TGTGCCAGTAACCCTGGGAGTACTACAGATACGCAGTATTTT
19	.	TRBJ2-4	.	TRBV11-1	CASSLGASDVSIAKNIQYF	TGTGCCAGCAGCTTAGGTGCCTCGGACGTAAGCATAGCCAAAAACATTCAGTACTTC
14	.	TRBJ2-5	many	TRBV13	CASSSLGSQETQYF	TGTGCCAGCAGCTCCCTGGGCAGCCAAGAGACCCAGTACTTC
14	.	TRBJ1-1	many	TRBV2	CASRDGVVNTEAFF	TGTGCCAGCAGAGATGGCGTGGTGAACACTGAAGCTTTCTTT
16	.	TRBJ2-1	many	TRBV7-2	CASSLVGQDRFNEQFF	TGTGCCAGCAGCTTAGTGGGGCAAGATCGATTCAATGAGCAGTTCTTC
14	.	TRBJ2-7	.	TRBV7-8	CASSLDLGPYEQYF	TGTGCCAGCAGCTTAGACCTGGGCCCCTACGAGCAGTACTTC
16	TRBD2	TRBJ2-3	many	TRBV10-3	CATGPRGSGSTDTQYF	TGTGCCACCGGCCCTAGGGGTAGCGGGAGCACAGATACGCAGTATTTT
12	.	TRBJ2-7	many	TRBV20-1	CSARGGSYEQYF	TGCAGTGCTAGAGGTGGGAGCTACGAGCAGTACTTC
14	.	TRBJ2-2	.	TRBV19	CASSTGANTGELFF	TGTGCCAGTAGTACAGGGGCGAACACCGGGGAGCTGTTTTTT
12	.	TRBJ2-7	few	TRBV7-8	CASSLARLEQYF	TGTGCCAGCAGCTTAGCAAGGCTGGAGCAGTACTTC
16	TRBD2	TRBJ2-2	.	TRBV24-1	CATSLAGGRDTGELFF	TGTGCCACCAGTTTAGCGGGGGGACGCGACACCGGGGAGCTGTTTTTT
16	TRBD2	TRBJ2-3	many	TRBV20-1	CSARDPGQRGGDTQYF	TGCAGTGCTAGAGATCCGGGGCAGCGGGGGGGAGATACGCAGTATTTT
11	.	TRBJ2-1	many	TRBV11-3	CASSSQGEQFF	TGTGCCAGCAGCTCTCAAGGTGAGCAGTTCTTC
14	.	TRBJ1-5	once	TRBV24-1	CATSSGTIYQPQHF	TGTGCCACCAGCTCCGGGACGATTTATCAGCCCCAGCATTTT
18	.	TRBJ2-5	.	TRBV6-1	CASSERTRLDRTGETQYF	TGTGCCAGCAGTGAACGGACCAGACTAGACCGGACGGGGGAGACCCAGTACTTC
12	.	TRBJ2-7	.	TRBV20-1	CSAPLGLGEQYF	TGCAGTGCCCCGCTAGGACTGGGGGAGCAGTACTTC
15	.	TRBJ1-6	.	TRBV19	CASRMNSLENSPLHF	TGTGCCAGTAGGATGAACTCCCTAGAGAATTCACCCCTCCACTTT
16	TRBD2	TRBJ2-3	.	TRBV29-1	CSAGLAGTLGTDTQYF	TGCAGCGCGGGACTAGCGGGCACCCTAGGGACAGATACGCAGTATTTT
17	.	TRBJ2-2	many	TRBV12-3/TRBV12-4	CASSYGGGGGNTGELFF	TGTGCCAGCAGCTACGGGGGAGGGGGCGGTAACACCGGGGAGCTGTTTTTT
13	.	TRBJ1-2	few	TRBV18	CASSSTEDYGYTF	TGTGCCAGCTCGTCGACGGAGGACTATGGCTACACCTTC
15	TRBD1	TRBJ2-7	many	TRBV27	CASSLSGTVNYEQYF	TGTGCCAGCAGTTTGTCGGGGACAGTTAACTACGAGCAGTACTTC
12	.	TRBJ2-3	.	TRBV2	CASSERADTQYF	TGTGCCAGCAGTGAGAGGGCGGATACGCAGTATTTT
13	TRBD1	TRBJ2-5	.	TRBV20-1	CSAPGTGLETQYF	TGCAGTGCCCCCGGGACAGGGTTGGAGACCCAGTACTTC
12	.	TRBJ2-1	many	TRBV20-1	CSATGTYNEQFF	TGCAGTGCAACGGGTACCTACAATGAGCAGTTCTTC
14	.	TRBJ2-3	few	TRBV7-8	CASSLVSSTDTQYF	TGTGCCAGCAGCTTAGTTAGCAGCACAGATACGCAGTATTTT
15	TRBD1	TRBJ2-5	.	TRBV29-1	CSVEPDRGRTETQYF	TGCAGCGTTGAACCCGACAGGGGGCGCACAGAGACCCAGTACTTC
12	TRBD1	TRBJ2-7	.	TRBV10-3	CAITETGGEQYF	TGTGCCATCACCGAGACAGGGGGCGAGCAGTACTTC
15	TRBD2	TRBJ2-7	many	TRBV12-3/TRBV12-4	CASSLGTRGMGEQYF	TGTGCCAGCAGTTTAGGGACTAGGGGAATGGGCGAGCAGTACTTC
15	TRBD2	TRBJ2-1	many	TRBV5-4	CASSSRSGSFNEQFF	TGTGCCAGCAGCTCGAGAAGCGGGAGTTTTAATGAGCAGTTCTTC
14	.	TRBJ1-2	.	TRBV5-4	CASRLAGRLDGYTF	TGTGCCAGCAGGCTTGCGGGGCGTCTGGATGGCTACACCTTC
14	.	TRBJ1-2	.	TRBV12-3/TRBV12-4	CASSPRLTPYGYTF	TGTGCCAGCAGCCCCAGGCTAACCCCCTATGGCTACACCTTC
13	TRBD1	TRBJ2-7	.	TRBV6-4	CASSGTGSREQYF	TGTGCCAGCAGTGGGACAGGTTCTCGGGAGCAGTACTTC
11	.	TRBJ2-7	.	TRBV29-1	CSVYRRSEQYF	TGCAGCGTTTACAGGAGAAGCGAGCAGTACTTC
15	TRBD1	TRBJ2-1	.	TRBV7-3	CASSLNTGGDNEQFF	TGTGCCAGCAGCTTAAACACAGGGGGTGACAATGAGCAGTTCTTC
16	TRBD1	TRBJ2-3	.	TRBV4-2	CASSRRQGAQTDTQYF	TGTGCCAGCAGCAGAAGACAGGGGGCGCAGACAGATACGCAGTATTTT